What follows are 24 T cell receptor beta chains derived from one specimen sequenced in a study of T cell responses to AZD1222 COVID-19 vaccine (dated by TCRdb to 2020 to 2023). The label giving this sample's time point can be read as: baseline before first vaccination. Libraries were constructed by the immunoSEQ multiplex PCR assay. TCRdb took over this immuneACCESS table, retaining in-frame rearrangements with V and J assigned. Such tables are incomplete; in checked studies, under half of the missing clones stem from an unresolved V gene, and the remainder is unexplained. Counted in this sample were roughly 120,000 clones; roughly 90% of them appeared once. Of the sample, roughly 4.2% falls within the top ten clones. Specimen: peripheral blood, collected on day 0 of AZD1222 vaccination. The origin of the receptors is an adult in good health.

CDR3 DNA: TGTGCCAGCAGCTTGGTCCAGGGAAACTACAATGAGCAGTTCTTC. Its protein is CASSLVQGNYNEQFF. This chain connects TRBV5-4 to TRBJ2-1; a weak D match, TRBD1 (5 bases). The V gene's germline CDR1 is SGHNT and CDR2 YYREEE (reference sequence). V was cut by 0 bases and J by 3 bases, with 10 bases left in between. The CDR3 is made up of 15 amino acids.

The V call is TRBV7-3, the J call TRBJ2-1; 9 positions agree with TRBD1. The J segment lost 6 bases and the V segment lost 1 base, leaving 4 bases of the junction unmatched. The germline V gene encodes CDR1 SGHTA and CDR2 FQGTGA. CDR3 length equals 15 residues. CDR3 DNA: TGTGCCAGCAGCTTAATGGGGACAGGGTCCAATGAGCAGTTCTTC. Translation: CASSLMGTGSNEQFF.

This sequence joins TRBV6-1 and TRBJ2-1; D may be TRBD2 (5 bases). The length of the CDR3 is 14 residues. CDR1 is MNHNS, CDR2 SASEGT, per germline. Trimming removed 1 base from V and 10 bases from J, with 14 bases in between. The CDR3 DNA reads TGTGCCAGCAGTGAAGTCGGGGATACCGGGGAGCAGTTCTTC. Translation: CASSEVGDTGEQFF.

The chain joins TRBV19 to TRBJ1-5; D remains unclear. CDR1 and CDR2 from the germline V gene are LNHDA and SQIVND (reference sequence). Deletions cut 8 bases from V and 5 bases from J, with 10 bases between. The CDR3 totals 12 residues. The CDR3 sequence is CASCLPHQPQHF. In DNA form, the CDR3 reads TGTGCCAGTTGTCTTCCTCATCAGCCCCAGCATTTT.

The rearrangement links TRBV9 to TRBJ1-6; TRBD1 agrees at 9 bases. Germline V CDR1 and CDR2: SGDLS, YYNGEE. V shed 4 bases and J 7 bases; nucleotides not matched to a gene: 6. The CDR3 consists of 15 residues. The CDR3 sequence is CASSPGQGKNSPLHF. The CDR3 nucleotides read TGTGCCAGCAGCCCAGGACAGGGGAAAAATTCACCCCTCCACTTT. Combining the CDR3 with reference TRBV9 and TRBJ1-6 gives the whole variable domain DSGVTQTPKHLITATGQRVTLRCSPRSGDLSVYWYQQSLDQGLQFLIQYYNGEERAKGNILERFSAQQFPDLHSELNLSSLELGDSALYFCASSPGQGKNSPLHFGNGTRLTVT.

The rearrangement links TRBV27 to TRBJ2-1, with D uncertain. The CDR3 runs to 11 residues. The germline gives CDR1 MNHEY, CDR2 SMNVEV (reference sequence). V was clipped by 5 bases and J by 7 bases, with 6 bases between them. In nucleotides, the CDR3 is TGTGCCAGCAGTGGTCGGAATGAGCAGTTCTTC. Translating gives CASSGRNEQFF.

The V gene is TRBV10-1, the J gene TRBJ1-6; D not certain. CDR3 size: 10 residues. CDR1 is WNHNN, CDR2 SYGVQD, per germline (reference sequence). V was shortened by 10 bases and J by 6 bases, with 4 bases between the two germline ends. As DNA, the CDR3 is TGCGCCACCGCTAATTCACCCCTCCACTTT. This encodes CATANSPLHF.

The chain joins TRBV3-1 (or the pseudogene TRBV3-2) to TRBJ2-3; 11 bases are a match to TRBD2. Germline trimming cut 1 base from V and 2 bases from J; bases unmatched to any gene: 8. The CDR3 is 18 residues long. Germline values: CDR1 LGHDT, CDR2 YNNKEL (reference sequence). Written as DNA, the CDR3 is TGTGCCAGCAGCCAAGGGGCCCTAGCGGGGGGATCCACAGATACGCAGTATTTT. Residues: CASSQGALAGGSTDTQYF.

The CDR3 is CASSREGGSGNTIYF. The CDR3 DNA is TGTGCCAGCAGCCGGGAGGGCGGATCTGGAAACACCATATATTTT. The V and J genes are TRBV7-2 and TRBJ1-3, with D hard to call. V gave up 5 bases and J gave up 1 base, with 12 bases separating them. Germline V gene lookup returns CDR1 SGHTA and CDR2 FQGNSA. This CDR3 spans 15 amino acids.

The V gene is TRBV2, the J gene TRBJ1-6; no definite D call. The CDR3 is 14 amino acids. The germline V gene has CDR1 SNHLY and CDR2 FYNNEI. Trimming removed 11 bases at V and 11 bases at J, with 22 bases between. This CDR3 is CAFGGISQGPPLHF. Written as DNA, the CDR3 is TGTGCCTTCGGAGGGATATCTCAAGGGCCACCCCTCCACTTT.

This clone was observed once. CDR3 sequence reads: CSASMGLDQPQHF. CDR3 DNA: TGCAGCGCCAGCATGGGACTCGATCAGCCCCAGCATTTT. The chain has TRBV29-1 and TRBJ1-5; D perhaps matches TRBD1 (5 bases). This CDR3 spans 13 amino acids. Germline V gene data show CDR1 as SQVTM and CDR2 as ANQGSEA. Deletions cut 7 bases from V and 5 bases from J, with 15 bases between.

The V gene is TRBV4-1, the J gene TRBJ2-5; D might be TRBD2 (5 bases). Germline loops: CDR1 MGHRA, CDR2 YSYEKL. The CDR3 consists of 13 residues. V dropped 2 bases and J dropped 5 bases, with 9 bases sitting between them. For the CDR3, the DNA is TGCGCCAGCAGCCAACCACTAGGGGAGACCCAGTACTTC. The encoded protein is CASSQPLGETQYF.

V is TRBV28 and J is TRBJ2-7, with D perhaps TRBD1 or TRBD2 (5 bases each). Germline CDR1 MDHEN, CDR2 SYDVKM. The length of the CDR3 is 12 residues. Between the trimmed V and J ends, which lost 5 bases and 7 bases, there was a span of 12 bases. The DNA for the CDR3 is TGTGCCAGCAGTCCGTCGGGGCAGGAGCAGTACTTC. Amino acids: CASSPSGQEQYF. The variable domain in full, completed from reference TRBV28 and TRBJ2-7, reads DVKVTQSSRYLVKRTGEKVFLECVQDMDHENMFWYRQDPGLGLRLIYFSYDVKMKEKGDIPEGYSVSREKKERFSLILESASTNQTSMYLCASSPSGQEQYFGPGTRLTVT.

The rearrangement links TRBV27 to TRBJ2-2, with 10 positions matching TRBD1. CDR1 MNHEY and CDR2 SMNVEV come from the germline V gene (reference sequence). CDR3 length equals 16 residues. V was clipped by 6 bases and J by 0 bases; unmatched bases: 4. CDR3 region: CASRRGQGTNTGELFF. The CDR3 bases are TGTGCCAGCAGACGGGGACAGGGGACGAACACCGGGGAGCTGTTTTTT.

Concerning this clone: Other DNA sequences of this sample code for an identical CDR3. The genes are TRBV5-1 and TRBJ2-7, with TRBD2 matching over 9 bases. The CDR3 contains 14 residues. The V segment lost 4 bases and the J segment 2 bases; nucleotides outside the gene matches: 4. The germline gives CDR1 SGHRS, CDR2 YFSETQ. The CDR3 here is CASSRSGSTYEQYF. The CDR3 DNA reads as TGCGCCAGCAGCCGTAGCGGGAGCACCTACGAGCAGTACTTC.

The gene calls are TRBV28 and TRBJ2-1, with D perhaps given as TRBD1 or TRBD2 (5 bases each). The germline CDR1 and CDR2 sequences are MDHEN and SYDVKM. Trimming left V 5 bases short and J 0 bases short, with 17 bases between. The length of the CDR3 is 17 residues. CDR3 sequence reads: CASSPPYEGSSYNEQFF. CDR3 in DNA: TGTGCCAGCAGTCCTCCCTATGAGGGGAGCTCCTACAATGAGCAGTTCTTC. Full variable domain (rest looked up from reference TRBV28 and TRBJ2-1): DVKVTQSSRYLVKRTGEKVFLECVQDMDHENMFWYRQDPGLGLRLIYFSYDVKMKEKGDIPEGYSVSREKKERFSLILESASTNQTSMYLCASSPPYEGSSYNEQFFGPGTRLTVL.

The chain is built from TRBV6-1 and TRBJ2-1, with 9 positions matching TRBD1. From germline, CDR1 is MNHNS and CDR2 SASEGT. This CDR3 comprises 16 residues. V shed 4 bases, J shed 5 bases, and the junction held 9 bases outside the gene matches. CDR3 sequence (DNA): TGTGCCAGCAGTGCCACCGGGACAGGGTTAGACAATGAGCAGTTCTTC. Translated, it gives CASSATGTGLDNEQFF.

This chain uses TRBV14 with TRBJ1-4; 7 nucleotides agree with TRBD1. The CDR3 runs 17 residues. Germline CDR1 is SGHDN and CDR2 is FVKESK. V was clipped by 0 bases and J by 8 bases; unmatched bases: 12. CDR3 loop: CASSQERGQARWEKLFF. Here the CDR3 DNA reads TGTGCCAGCAGCCAAGAGAGAGGACAGGCCCGCTGGGAAAAACTGTTTTTT.

The chain joins TRBV27 to TRBJ2-7, with unresolved D. CDR1 is MNHEY and CDR2 is SMNVEV in the germline V gene (reference sequence). V lost 6 bases to trimming and J lost 1 base, with 16 bases between them. The CDR3 sequence is 15 residues long. CDR3 DNA: TGTGCCAGCAGACTCCACGGGCCCGGTTCCTACGAGCAGTACTTC. Its translation is CASRLHGPGSYEQYF.

This clone was recorded once. The chain uses TRBV19 and TRBJ2-2; no definite D call. The CDR3 totals 16 residues. Germline CDR1 is LNHDA and CDR2 is SQIVND (reference sequence). Trimming shortened V by 6 bases and J by 0 bases, and 14 bases separated the two germline ends. Written as DNA, the CDR3 is TGTGCCAGTAGAGACTCCCTCAGATCGAACACCGGGGAGCTGTTTTTT. Translation: CASRDSLRSNTGELFF.

J is TRBJ2-1 and V is TRBV7-3; 8 bases map to TRBD2. With 3 bases clipped from V and 7 bases from J, the junction kept 8 bases outside the gene matches. The V gene's germline CDR1 is SGHTA and CDR2 FQGTGA. The CDR3 has 15 amino acids. Here the CDR3 DNA reads TGTGCCAGCAGCTTTAGCGGGGACGGTATAAATGAGCAGTTCTTC. Its translation: CASSFSGDGINEQFF.

As to this clone: The same CDR3 arises from other DNA sequences in this sample as well. J is TRBJ1-4 and V is TRBV5-6; no firm D call. This CDR3 is 14 amino acids long. In germline, CDR1 is SGHDT, CDR2 YYEEEE. V shed 1 base and J shed 4 bases, with 8 bases lying between them. The CDR3 DNA sequence: TGTGCCAGCAGCTTGCTAGCACTTAATGAAAAACTGTTTTTT. Encoded protein: CASSLLALNEKLFF.

The chain links TRBV6-6 to TRBJ1-4; maybe TRBD1 (6 bases). Between the trimmed V and J ends, which lost 11 bases and 8 bases, there was a span of 18 bases. The CDR3 has 13 amino acids. Germline assignment: CDR1 MNHNY and CDR2 SVGAGI (reference sequence). CDR3 DNA: TGTGCCGGGTCCCGGGGGCGCGGCGAAAAACTGTTTTTT. Translation gives CAGSRGRGEKLFF.

The rearrangement uses TRBV5-4 and TRBJ1-1; TRBD1 is a possible D gene (6 bases). Trimming pared 0 bases from V and 1 base from J, leaving 13 bases between. Germline V gene lookup returns CDR1 SGHNT and CDR2 YYREEE (reference sequence). The CDR3 spans 16 residues. CDR3 amino acids: CASSLERGGQNTEAFF. As DNA, the CDR3 is TGTGCCAGCAGCTTGGAAAGGGGGGGGCAGAACACTGAAGCTTTCTTT.